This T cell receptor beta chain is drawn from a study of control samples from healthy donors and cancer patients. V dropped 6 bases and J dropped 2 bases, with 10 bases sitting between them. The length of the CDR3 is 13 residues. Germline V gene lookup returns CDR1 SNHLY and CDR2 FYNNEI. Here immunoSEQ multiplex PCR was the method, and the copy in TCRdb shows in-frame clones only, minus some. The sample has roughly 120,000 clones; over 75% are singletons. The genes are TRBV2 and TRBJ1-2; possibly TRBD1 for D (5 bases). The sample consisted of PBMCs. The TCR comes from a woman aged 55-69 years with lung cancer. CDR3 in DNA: TGTGCCAGCAGCGTTGACAGAAACTATGGCTACACCTTC. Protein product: CASSVDRNYGYTF.